This TCR beta chain was found in a study of T cells expressing NK-cell markers. TCRdb reanalyzed the 5' RACE reads and collapses them to one entry per CDR3 protein, without DNA. In total, the table holds fewer than 300,000 distinct CDR3 sequences. The germline CDR1 and CDR2 sequences are MNHEY and SMNVEV (reference sequence). The CDR3 is 16 amino acids. The material sequenced was blood T cells: a sorted CD56 or NKG2C T cell subset, CD4+ or CD8+ T cells, or bulk PBMC T cells (not recorded which). The TCR sequence derives from a woman between 18 and 75 years old in good health. V and J are TRBV27 and TRBJ2-1; the TRBD2 assignment by TCRdb is unverifiable without DNA. The CDR3 protein is CASVQASGGPHNEQFF.